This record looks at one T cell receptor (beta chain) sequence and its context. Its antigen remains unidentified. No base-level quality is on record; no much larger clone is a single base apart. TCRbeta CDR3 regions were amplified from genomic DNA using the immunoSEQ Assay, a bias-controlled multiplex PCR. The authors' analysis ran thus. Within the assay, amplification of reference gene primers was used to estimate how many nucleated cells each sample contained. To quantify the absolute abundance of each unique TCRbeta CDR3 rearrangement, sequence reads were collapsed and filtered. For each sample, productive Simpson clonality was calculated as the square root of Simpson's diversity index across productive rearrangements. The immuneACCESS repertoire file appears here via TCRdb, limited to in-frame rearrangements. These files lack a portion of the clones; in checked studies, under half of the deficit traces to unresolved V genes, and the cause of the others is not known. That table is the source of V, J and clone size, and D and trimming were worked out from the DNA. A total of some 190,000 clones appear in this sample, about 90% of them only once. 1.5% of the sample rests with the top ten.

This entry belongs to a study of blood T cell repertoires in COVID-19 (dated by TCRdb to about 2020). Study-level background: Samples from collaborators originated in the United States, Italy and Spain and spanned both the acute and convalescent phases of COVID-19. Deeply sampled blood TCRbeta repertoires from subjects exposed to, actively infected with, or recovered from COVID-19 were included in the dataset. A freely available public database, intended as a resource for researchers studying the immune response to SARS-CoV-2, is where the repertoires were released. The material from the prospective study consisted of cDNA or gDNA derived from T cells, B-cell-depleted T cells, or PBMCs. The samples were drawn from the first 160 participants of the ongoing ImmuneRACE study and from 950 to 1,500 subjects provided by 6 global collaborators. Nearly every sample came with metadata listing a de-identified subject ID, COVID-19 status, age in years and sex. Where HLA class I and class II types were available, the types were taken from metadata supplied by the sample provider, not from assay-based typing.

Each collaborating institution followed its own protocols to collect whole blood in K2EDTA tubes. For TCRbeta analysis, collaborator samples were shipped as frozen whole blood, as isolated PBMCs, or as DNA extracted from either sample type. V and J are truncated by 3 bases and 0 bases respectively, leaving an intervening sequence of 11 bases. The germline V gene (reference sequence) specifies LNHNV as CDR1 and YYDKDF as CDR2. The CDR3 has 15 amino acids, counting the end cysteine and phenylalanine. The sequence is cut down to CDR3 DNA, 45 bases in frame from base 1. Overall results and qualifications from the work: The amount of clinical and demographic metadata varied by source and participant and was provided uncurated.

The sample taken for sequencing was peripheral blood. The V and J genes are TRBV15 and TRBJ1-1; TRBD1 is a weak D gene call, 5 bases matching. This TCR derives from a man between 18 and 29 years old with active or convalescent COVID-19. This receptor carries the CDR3 CATSSGAAMNTEAFF. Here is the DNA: TGTGCCACCAGCAGTGGGGCAGCAATGAACACTGAAGCTTTCTTT.